What follows is one T cell receptor (beta chain) and its context. This CDR3 is built from 14 residues. In germline, CDR1 is MNHNY, CDR2 SVGAGI (reference sequence). V lost 7 bases, J lost 1 base, and 13 bases lay in between. The data belong to a study of shared clonotypes between healthy human individuals. Study at large: Used for every donor were three CD4 naive, three CD4 memory, two CD8 naive and one CD8 memory plate.

Positive CCR7 selection of CD45RO-negative cells yielded the naive CD8 cells, and terminally differentiated effector memory CD45RA+ cells were excluded. Genomic DNA of every subset was divided equally among multiple immunoSEQ plates. Assay used: immunoSEQ multiplex PCR; TCRdb lists only in-frame clones, some missing. The sample carries roughly 550,000 clones, roughly 96% recorded once. This sequence joins TRBV6-6 and TRBJ1-1, with D tentatively TRBD1 (5 bases). Sequenced: naive CD8+ T cells sorted from blood. This clonotype was sampled from a woman aged 30 to 39 in good health. CDR3 coding DNA: TGTGCCAGCACCTATGGGGGGGAGAACACTGAAGCTTTCTTT. Its translation: CASTYGGENTEAFF.